This entry is about one T cell receptor (beta chain). This clone was observed a single time. The antigen this receptor binds is unknown. No qualities accompany the bases; no much larger clone lies one base away. The immunoSEQ Assay, a bias-controlled multiplex PCR, was used to amplify TCRbeta CDR3 regions from genomic DNA. In the original analysis: Nucleated cell counts per sample were estimated from amplification of reference gene primers within the assay. To quantify the absolute abundance of each unique TCRbeta CDR3 rearrangement, sequence reads were collapsed and filtered. For each sample, productive Simpson clonality was calculated as the square root of Simpson's diversity index across productive rearrangements. TCRdb took over this immuneACCESS table, retaining in-frame rearrangements with V and J assigned. Such tables are incomplete; in checked studies, under half of the missing clones stem from an unresolved V gene, and the remainder is unexplained. V and J calls and clone size are as listed in that table; D and trimming were resolved from the DNA. Across this sample there are over 45,000 clones, with approximately 91% seen only once. Clones ranked in the top ten supply about 13% of the sample.

This specimen comes from a study of blood T cell repertoires in COVID-19 (dated by TCRdb to the early 2020s). With regard to the full study: The collaborator samples originated in the United States, Italy and Spain and spanned the acute and convalescent phases of COVID-19. The dataset comprised deeply sampled blood TCRbeta repertoires from subjects exposed to, actively infected with, or recovered from COVID-19. The samples were drawn from the first 160 participants of the ongoing ImmuneRACE study and from 950 to 1,500 subjects provided by 6 global collaborators. The repertoires were released in a freely available public database meant as a resource for research on the immune response to SARS-CoV-2. HLA class I and class II types, where available, came from metadata supplied by the sample provider rather than from assay-based typing. The material from the prospective study consisted of cDNA or gDNA derived from T cells, B-cell-depleted T cells, or PBMCs. A de-identified subject ID, COVID-19 status, age in years and sex were almost always included in the sample metadata. Results and caveats for the whole study, not just this receptor: How much clinical and demographic metadata was included differed by source and by participant, and the metadata was provided uncurated.

CDR1 is given as SGDLS and CDR2 as YYNGEE, both from the germline V gene. V trim: 3 bases; J trim: 1 base; unmatched bases: 2. The CDR3 sequence holds 14 residues, the cysteine and phenylalanine included. The read is trimmed to its CDR3 DNA, 42 bases read in frame from base 1. Each collaborating institution followed its own protocols to collect whole blood in K2EDTA tubes. For TCRbeta analysis, collaborators shipped samples in one of three forms: frozen whole blood, isolated PBMCs, or DNA extracted from either of those sample types. This clonotype originated in a woman between 55 and 75 years old with active COVID-19. The rearranged segments are TRBV9 and TRBJ1-1; the central 8 bases match TRBD1. Sequenced: peripheral blood. The CDR3 reads CASSAGQGNTEAFF. The DNA reads TGTGCCAGCAGCGCCGGACAGGGGAACACTGAAGCTTTCTTT.